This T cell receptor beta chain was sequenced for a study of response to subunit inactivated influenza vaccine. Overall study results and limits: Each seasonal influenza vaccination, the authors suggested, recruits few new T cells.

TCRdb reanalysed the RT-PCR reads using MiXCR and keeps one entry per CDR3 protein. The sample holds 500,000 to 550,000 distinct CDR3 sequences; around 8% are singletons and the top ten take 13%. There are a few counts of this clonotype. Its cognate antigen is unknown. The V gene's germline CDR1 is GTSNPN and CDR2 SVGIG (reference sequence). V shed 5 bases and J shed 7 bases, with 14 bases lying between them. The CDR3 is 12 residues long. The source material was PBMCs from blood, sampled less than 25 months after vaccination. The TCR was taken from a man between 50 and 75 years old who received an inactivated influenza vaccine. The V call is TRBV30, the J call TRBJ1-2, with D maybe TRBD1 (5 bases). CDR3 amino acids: CAWGGGLGGYTF. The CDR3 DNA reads TGTGCCTGGGGCGGGGGTTTGGGTGGCTACACCTTC.